This TCR beta chain was retrieved from a study of T cells in Graves' hyperthyroidism and ophthalmopathy. Findings and caveats of the study: Most clonotypes expanded in thyroid above 0.001 were likewise present in blood.

This clonotype came up many times. Its antigen is not identified. Ophthalmopathy patients showed a Clinical Activity Score of at least 3, NOSPECS grade of at least 4 and duration under 3 months. Not enrolled were patients with uncontrolled infection, other autoimmune disease, pregnancy or lactation. V lost 1 base, J lost 10 bases, and 17 bases lay in between. This CDR3 contains 15 residues. Germline assignment: CDR1 LGHDT and CDR2 YNNKEL (reference sequence). Researchers took RNA transcripts and amplified the TCR beta CDR3 regions from them. Carried out on the TCR CDR3, a first-round RT-PCR used the HTBI primer set. From the multiplex PCR reads, TCRdb called clonotypes with MiXCR, one entry per CDR3 protein. The sample has some 340,000 distinct CDR3 sequences; roughly 15% are singletons.

Sequencing input: blood. The receptor was isolated from a woman between 40 and 50 years old with Graves' ophthalmopathy. J is TRBJ2-1 and V is TRBV3-1; D unresolved. CDR3 sequence reads: CASSQGKISASEQFF. The CDR3 DNA reads TGTGCCAGCAGCCAAGGAAAGATTAGTGCAAGCGAGCAGTTCTTC.